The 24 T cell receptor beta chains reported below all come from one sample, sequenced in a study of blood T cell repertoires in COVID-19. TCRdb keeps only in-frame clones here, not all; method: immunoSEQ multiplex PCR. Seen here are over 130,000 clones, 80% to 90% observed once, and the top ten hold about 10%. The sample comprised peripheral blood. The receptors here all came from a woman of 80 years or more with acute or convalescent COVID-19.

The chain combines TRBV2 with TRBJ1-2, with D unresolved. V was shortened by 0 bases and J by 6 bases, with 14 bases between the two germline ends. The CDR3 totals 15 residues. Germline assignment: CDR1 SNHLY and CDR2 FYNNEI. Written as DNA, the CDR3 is TGTGCCAGCAGTGAAGCGAAACTAGGGCGTCATGGCTACACCTTC. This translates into CASSEAKLGRHGYTF.

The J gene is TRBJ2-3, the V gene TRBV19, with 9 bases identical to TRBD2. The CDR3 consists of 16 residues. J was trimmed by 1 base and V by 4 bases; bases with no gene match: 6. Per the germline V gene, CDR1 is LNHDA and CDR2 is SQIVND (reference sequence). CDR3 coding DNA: TGTGCCAGTAGTAGTTTCCGCGGGGGGGGCACAGATACGCAGTATTTT. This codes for CASSSFRGGGTDTQYF.

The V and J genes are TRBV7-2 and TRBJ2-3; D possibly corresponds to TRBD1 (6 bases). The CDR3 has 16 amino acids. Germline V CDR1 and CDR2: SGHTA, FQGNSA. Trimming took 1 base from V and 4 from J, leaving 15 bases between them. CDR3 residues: CASSLGLARGADTQYF. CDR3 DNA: TGTGCCAGCAGCTTAGGGCTAGCCAGGGGTGCAGATACGCAGTATTTT.

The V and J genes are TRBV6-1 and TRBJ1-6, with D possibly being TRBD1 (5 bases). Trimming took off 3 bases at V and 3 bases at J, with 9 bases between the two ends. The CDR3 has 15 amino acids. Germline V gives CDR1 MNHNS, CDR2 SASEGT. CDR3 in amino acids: CASSDPTVYNSPLHF. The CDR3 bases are TGTGCCAGCAGTGACCCGACAGTCTATAATTCACCCCTCCACTTT.

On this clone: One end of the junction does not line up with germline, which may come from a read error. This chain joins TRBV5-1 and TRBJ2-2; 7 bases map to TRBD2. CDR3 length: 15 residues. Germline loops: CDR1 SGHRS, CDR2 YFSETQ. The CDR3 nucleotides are TGCGCCAGCAGCTCCGATCCAAACCCACGCGGGGGGCTGTTTTTT. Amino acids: CASSSDPNPRGGLFF. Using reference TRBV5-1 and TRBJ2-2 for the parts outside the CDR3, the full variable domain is KAGVTQTPRYLIKTRGQQVTLSCSPISGHRSVSWYQQTPGQGLQFLFEYFSETQRNKGNFPGRFSGRQFSNSRSEMNVSTLELGDSALYLCASSSDPNPRGGLFFGEGSRLTVL.

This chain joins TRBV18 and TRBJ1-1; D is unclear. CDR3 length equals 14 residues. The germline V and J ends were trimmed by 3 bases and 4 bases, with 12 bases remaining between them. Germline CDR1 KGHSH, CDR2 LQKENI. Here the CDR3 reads CASSPAGGSTEAFF. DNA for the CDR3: TGTGCCAGCTCACCTGCGGGCGGGAGCACTGAAGCTTTCTTT.

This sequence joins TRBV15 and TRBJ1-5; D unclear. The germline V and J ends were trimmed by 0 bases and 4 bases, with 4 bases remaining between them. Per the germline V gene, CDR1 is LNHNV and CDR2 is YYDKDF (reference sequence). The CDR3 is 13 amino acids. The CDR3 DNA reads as TGTGCCACCAGCAGAGACCTGAATCAGCCCCAGCATTTT. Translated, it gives CATSRDLNQPQHF.

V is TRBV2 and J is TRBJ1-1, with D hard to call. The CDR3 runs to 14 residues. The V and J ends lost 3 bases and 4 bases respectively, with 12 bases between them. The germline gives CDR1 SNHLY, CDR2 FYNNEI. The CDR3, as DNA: TGTGCCAGCAGTGACTATAGTTCAGGCACTGAAGCTTTCTTT. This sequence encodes CASSDYSSGTEAFF. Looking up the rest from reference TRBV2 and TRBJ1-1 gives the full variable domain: EPEVTQTPSHQVTQMGQEVILRCVPISNHLYFYWYRQILGQKVEFLVSFYNNEISEKSEIFDDQFSVERPDGSNFTLKIRSTKLEDSAMYFCASSDYSSGTEAFFGQGTRLTVV.

CDR3: CASSDLAGGKETQYF. The DNA of the CDR3 is TGTGCCAGCAGTGACCTAGCGGGGGGAAAAGAGACCCAGTACTTC. This chain connects TRBV2 to TRBJ2-5; 11 nucleotides agree with TRBD2. Germline values: CDR1 SNHLY, CDR2 FYNNEI. The CDR3 spans 15 residues. V shed 3 bases, J shed 3 bases, and the junction held 3 bases outside the gene matches.

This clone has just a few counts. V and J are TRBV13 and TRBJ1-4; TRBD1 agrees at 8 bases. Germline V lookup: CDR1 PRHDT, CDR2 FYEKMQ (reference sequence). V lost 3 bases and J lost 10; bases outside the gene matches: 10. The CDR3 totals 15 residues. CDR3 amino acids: CASSLAGQGGRKLFF. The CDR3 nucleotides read TGTGCCAGCAGCTTGGCAGGACAGGGTGGGCGAAAACTGTTTTTT.

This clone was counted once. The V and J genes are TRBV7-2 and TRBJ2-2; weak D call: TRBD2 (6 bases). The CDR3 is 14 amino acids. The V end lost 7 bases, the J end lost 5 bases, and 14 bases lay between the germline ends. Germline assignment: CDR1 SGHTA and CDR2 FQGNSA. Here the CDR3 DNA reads TGTGCCAGCACCCTAGGGGCGGGGACCGGGGAGCTGTTTTTT. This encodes CASTLGAGTGELFF.

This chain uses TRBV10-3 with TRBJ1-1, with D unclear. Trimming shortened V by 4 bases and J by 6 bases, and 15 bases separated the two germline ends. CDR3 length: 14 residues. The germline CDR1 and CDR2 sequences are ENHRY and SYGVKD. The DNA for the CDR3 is TGTGCCATCAGTGGGACTATTTTAGGCGCTGAAGCTTTCTTT. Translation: CAISGTILGAEAFF.

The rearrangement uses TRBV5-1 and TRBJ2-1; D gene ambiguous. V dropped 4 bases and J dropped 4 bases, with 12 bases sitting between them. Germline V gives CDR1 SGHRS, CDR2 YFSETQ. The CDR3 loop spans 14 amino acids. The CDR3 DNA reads TGCGCCAGCAGCCCTCGACTTATGTACAATGAGCAGTTCTTC. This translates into CASSPRLMYNEQFF.

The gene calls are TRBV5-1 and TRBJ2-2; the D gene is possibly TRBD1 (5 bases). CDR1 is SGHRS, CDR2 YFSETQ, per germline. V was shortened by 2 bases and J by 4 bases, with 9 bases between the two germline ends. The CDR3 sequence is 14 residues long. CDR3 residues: CASSFQDSTGELFF. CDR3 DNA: TGCGCCAGCAGCTTTCAAGACAGCACCGGGGAGCTGTTTTTT.

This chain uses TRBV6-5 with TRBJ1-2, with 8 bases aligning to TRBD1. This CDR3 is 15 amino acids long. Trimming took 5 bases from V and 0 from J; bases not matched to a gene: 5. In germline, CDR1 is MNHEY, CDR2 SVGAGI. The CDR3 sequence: CASSNPDRANYGYTF. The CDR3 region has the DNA TGTGCCAGCAGTAACCCGGACAGGGCTAACTATGGCTACACCTTC.

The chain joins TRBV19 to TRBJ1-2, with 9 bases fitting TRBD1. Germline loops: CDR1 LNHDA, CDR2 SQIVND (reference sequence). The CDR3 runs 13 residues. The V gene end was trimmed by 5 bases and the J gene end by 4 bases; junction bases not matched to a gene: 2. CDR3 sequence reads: CASSQDRGYGYTF. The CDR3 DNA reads TGTGCCAGTAGTCAGGACAGGGGCTATGGCTACACCTTC.

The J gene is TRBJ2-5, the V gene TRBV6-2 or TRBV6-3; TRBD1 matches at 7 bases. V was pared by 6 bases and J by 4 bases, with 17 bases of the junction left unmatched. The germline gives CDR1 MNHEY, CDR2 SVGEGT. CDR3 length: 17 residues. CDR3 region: CASSISQHRGRRETQYF. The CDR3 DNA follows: TGTGCCAGCAGCATCTCACAGCACAGGGGAAGAAGAGAGACCCAGTACTTC.

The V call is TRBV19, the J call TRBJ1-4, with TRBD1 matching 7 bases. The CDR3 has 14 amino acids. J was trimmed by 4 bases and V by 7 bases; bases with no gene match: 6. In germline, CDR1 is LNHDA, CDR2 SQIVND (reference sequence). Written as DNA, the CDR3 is TGTGCCAGTACCTTTACAGGGGATAATGAAAAACTGTTTTTT. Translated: CASTFTGDNEKLFF.

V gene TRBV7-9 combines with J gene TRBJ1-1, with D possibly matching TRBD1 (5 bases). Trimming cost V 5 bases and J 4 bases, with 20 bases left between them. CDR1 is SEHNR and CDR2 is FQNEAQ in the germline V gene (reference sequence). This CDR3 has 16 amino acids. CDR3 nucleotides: TGTGCCAGCAGCACCATGGACATCTGGGAGGGCACTGAAGCTTTCTTT. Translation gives CASSTMDIWEGTEAFF.

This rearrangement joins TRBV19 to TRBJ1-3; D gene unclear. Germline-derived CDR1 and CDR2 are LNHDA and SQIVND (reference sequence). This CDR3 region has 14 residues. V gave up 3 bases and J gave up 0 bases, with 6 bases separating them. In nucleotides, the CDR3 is TGTGCCAGTAGTATTGAGAACTCTGGAAACACCATATATTTT. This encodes CASSIENSGNTIYF.

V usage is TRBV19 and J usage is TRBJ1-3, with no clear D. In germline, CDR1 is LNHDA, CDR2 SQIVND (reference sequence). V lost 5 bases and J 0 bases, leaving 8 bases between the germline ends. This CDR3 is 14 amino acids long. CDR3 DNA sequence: TGTGCCAGTAGTGCCACAGACTCTGGAAACACCATATATTTT. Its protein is CASSATDSGNTIYF.

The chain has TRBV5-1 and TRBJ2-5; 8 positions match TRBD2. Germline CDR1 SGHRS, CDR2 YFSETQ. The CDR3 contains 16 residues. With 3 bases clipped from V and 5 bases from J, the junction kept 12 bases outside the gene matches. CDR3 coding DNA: TGCGCCAGCAGCTCGGGAGGCGGGGGGTTGGCGGAGACCCAGTACTTC. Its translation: CASSSGGGGLAETQYF.

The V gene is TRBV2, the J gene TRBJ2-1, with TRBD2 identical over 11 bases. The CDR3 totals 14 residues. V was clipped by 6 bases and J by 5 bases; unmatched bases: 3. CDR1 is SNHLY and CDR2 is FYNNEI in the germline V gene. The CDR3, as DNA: TGTGCCAGCAGACAGACTAGCGGGGACAATGAGCAGTTCTTC. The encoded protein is CASRQTSGDNEQFF.

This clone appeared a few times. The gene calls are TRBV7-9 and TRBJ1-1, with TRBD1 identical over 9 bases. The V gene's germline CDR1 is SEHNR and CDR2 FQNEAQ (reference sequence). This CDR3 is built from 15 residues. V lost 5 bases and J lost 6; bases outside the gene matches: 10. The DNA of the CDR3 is TGTGCCAGCAGCCCGGGACAGGGAAGGGCCCCTGAAGCTTTCTTT. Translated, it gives CASSPGQGRAPEAFF.